This T cell receptor (beta chain) was profiled in a study of technical replicates of blood from a few donors. Clones were sequenced by immunoSEQ multiplex PCR, and TCRdb holds only the in-frame ones, with some missing. The sample holds tens of thousands of clones, 91% seen once. The CDR3 has 14 residues. Germline CDR1 and CDR2: SGHRS and YFSETQ. V gave up 4 bases and J gave up 0 bases, with 11 bases separating them. This TCR derives from a human donor in good health. Some clones in this sample may be carry-over from other donors' samples. The chain couples TRBV5-1 to TRBJ2-7; perhaps TRBD1 as D (6 bases). Sequencing was performed on PBMCs. CDR3 nucleotide sequence: TGCGCCAGCAGCCCACAGGGTTTCTCCTACGAGCAGTACTTC. This sequence encodes CASSPQGFSYEQYF. The whole variable domain, filled in from reference TRBV5-1 and TRBJ2-7, reads KAGVTQTPRYLIKTRGQQVTLSCSPISGHRSVSWYQQTPGQGLQFLFEYFSETQRNKGNFPGRFSGRQFSNSRSEMNVSTLELGDSALYLCASSPQGFSYEQYFGPGTRLTVT.